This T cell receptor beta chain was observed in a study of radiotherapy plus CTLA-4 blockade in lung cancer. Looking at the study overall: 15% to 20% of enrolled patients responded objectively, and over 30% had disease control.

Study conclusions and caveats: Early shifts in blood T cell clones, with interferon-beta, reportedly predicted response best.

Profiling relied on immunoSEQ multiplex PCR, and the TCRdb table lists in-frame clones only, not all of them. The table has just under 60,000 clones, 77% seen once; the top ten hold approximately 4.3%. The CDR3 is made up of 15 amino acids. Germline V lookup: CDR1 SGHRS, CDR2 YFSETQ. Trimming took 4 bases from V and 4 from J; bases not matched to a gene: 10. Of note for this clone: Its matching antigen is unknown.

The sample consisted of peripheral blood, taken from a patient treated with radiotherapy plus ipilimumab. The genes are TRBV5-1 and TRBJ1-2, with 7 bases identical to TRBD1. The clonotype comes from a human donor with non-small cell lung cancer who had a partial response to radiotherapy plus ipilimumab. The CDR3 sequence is CASSPLWTGGYGYTF. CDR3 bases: TGCGCCAGCAGCCCCCTATGGACAGGCGGCTATGGCTACACCTTC.